These T cell receptor beta chains were read from a single sample in a study of cytomegalovirus exposure and HLA in healthy donors. TCRdb's table, derived via immunoSEQ multiplex PCR, lists solely in-frame clones and lacks some. The data hold 120,000 or so clones, with around 86% observed a single time. The sample consisted of PBMCs. Receptors were obtained from a man in his thirties or forties in good health and CMV-seronegative. CDR3s include the opening cysteine and the closing phenylalanine or tryptophan. A D gene is named only where the DNA matches it firmly. Size is omitted from some rows. Given values are once, few, many or a class for expanded clones.

abundance	v_gene	j_gene	d_gene	CDR3aa	CDR3nt
-	TRBV5-1	TRBJ1-2	TRBD1	CASSGTGSYGYTF	TGCGCCAGCAGCGGGACAGGGAGCTATGGCTACACCTTC
-	TRBV29-1	TRBJ1-4	-	CSVVNPTNEKLFF	TGCAGCGTTGTAAATCCCACTAATGAAAAACTGTTTTTT
-	TRBV27	TRBJ2-3	-	CASSRSTDTQYF	TGTGCCAGCAGTCGGAGCACAGATACGCAGTATTTT
-	TRBV7-6	TRBJ1-1	TRBD1	CASSSYGQGANTEAFF	TGTGCCAGCAGCTCCTACGGACAGGGGGCGAACACTGAAGCTTTCTTT
few	TRBV6-5	TRBJ2-7	TRBD2	CASSYAGLAGSYEQYF	TGTGCCAGCAGTTACGCCGGACTAGCGGGGAGCTACGAGCAGTACTTC
-	TRBV4-3	TRBJ2-2	-	CASSPGGRGISWTGELFF	TGCGCCAGCAGCCCCGGGGGAAGGGGTATTTCGTGGACCGGGGAGCTGTTTTTT
-	TRBV11-2	TRBJ2-7	TRBD1	CASSPGTGYEQYF	TGTGCCAGCAGCCCGGGGACAGGCTACGAGCAGTACTTC
-	TRBV6-5	TRBJ2-3	TRBD1	CASSSTGAQYF	TGTGCCAGCAGCTCCACAGGGGCGCAGTATTTT
-	TRBV28	TRBJ1-1	TRBD1	CASSSDRGPMNTEAFF	TGTGCCAGCAGCTCCGACAGGGGGCCTATGAACACTGAAGCTTTCTTT
-	TRBV7-8	TRBJ2-7	-	CATLGGAYEQYF	TGTGCCACCCTTGGGGGGGCTTACGAGCAGTACTTC
-	TRBV19	TRBJ1-4	TRBD1	CASSATGANEKLFF	TGTGCCAGTAGTGCGACAGGGGCTAATGAAAAACTGTTTTTT
-	TRBV7-5	TRBJ1-2	-	CVRSLASLSNYGYTF	TGTGTCAGAAGCTTAGCGTCCCTATCGAACTATGGCTACACCTTC
-	TRBV9	TRBJ2-2	-	CASSVATLATGELFF	TGTGCCAGCAGCGTAGCTACGTTAGCCACCGGGGAGCTGTTTTTT
-	TRBV2	TRBJ1-4	-	CASTLTVKLFF	TGTGCCAGCACCTTGACTGTAAAACTGTTTTTT
few	TRBV30	TRBJ2-4	-	CAWSTPAGLRNSQYF	TGTGCCTGGAGTACCCCCGCAGGATTGCGAAACAGTCAGTACTTC
medium-sized	TRBV23-1	TRBJ1-2	TRBD1	CASRRRGLYGYTF	TGCGCCAGCCGCCGCAGGGGGCTCTATGGCTACACCTTC
-	TRBV4-3	TRBJ1-6	TRBD1	CASSHGARNRGSPLHF	TGCGCCAGCAGCCACGGGGCCCGAAACAGGGGTTCACCCCTCCACTTT
-	TRBV30	TRBJ2-4	TRBD1	CAWSWQGAQEDIQYF	TGTGCCTGGAGTTGGCAGGGGGCTCAGGAGGACATTCAGTACTTC
-	TRBV15	TRBJ2-1	-	CATNTGLGNEQFF	TGTGCCACCAACACAGGGTTGGGGAATGAGCAGTTCTTC
-	TRBV11-2	TRBJ2-7	-	CASSLTPGHYEQYF	TGTGCCAGCAGCTTAACCCCGGGACACTACGAGCAGTACTTC
-	TRBV19	TRBJ2-1	-	CATQPSDSRQFF	TGTGCCACCCAGCCGTCGGACAGTAGGCAGTTCTTC
-	TRBV4-3	TRBJ1-3	TRBD1	CASSQAATGVGNTIYF	TGCGCCAGCAGCCAAGCCGCGACAGGGGTGGGAAACACCATATATTTT
-	TRBV27	TRBJ1-2	-	CASSLSFTGNYGYTF	TGTGCCAGCAGTTTATCGTTTACGGGTAACTATGGCTACACCTTC
-	TRBV6-1	TRBJ1-1	-	CASSDGFDTEAFF	TGTGCCAGCAGTGACGGGTTTGATACTGAAGCTTTCTTT
-	TRBV4-1	TRBJ1-1	TRBD1	CASSQVGQGEVKTEAFF	TGCGCCAGCAGCCAAGTAGGACAGGGGGAAGTGAAGACTGAAGCTTTCTTT
few	TRBV7-8	TRBJ1-2	TRBD1	CASSLLTGVNYGYTF	TGTGCCAGCAGCTTGTTAACAGGGGTTAACTATGGCTACACCTTC
-	TRBV7-9	TRBJ2-5	-	CASSLFDRETQYF	TGTGCCAGCAGCTTATTTGATCGGGAGACCCAGTACTTC
-	TRBV5-4	TRBJ2-5	-	CASSSGTGHPEETQYF	TGTGCCAGCAGTAGTGGAACGGGACACCCGGAGGAGACCCAGTACTTC
few	TRBV9	TRBJ1-3	TRBD1	CASSVQTGAGNTIYF	TGTGCCAGCAGCGTTCAGACAGGGGCTGGAAACACCATATATTTT
-	TRBV28	TRBJ1-2	TRBD1	CASSFTGTVYGYTF	TGTGCCAGCAGTTTTACGGGGACAGTCTATGGCTACACCTTC
-	TRBV6-4	TRBJ2-5	TRBD2	CASSPSSGEETQYF	TGTGCCAGCAGCCCCTCTAGCGGGGAAGAGACCCAGTACTTC
-	TRBV10-2	TRBJ2-5	-	CASRRASQETQYF	TGCGCCAGCAGGAGGGCTTCCCAAGAGACCCAGTACTTC
once	TRBV4-3	TRBJ1-4	-	CASSQEATGRREKLFF	TGCGCCAGCAGCCAAGAAGCTACAGGGAGACGCGAAAAACTGTTTTTT
few	TRBV28	TRBJ2-3	TRBD2	CASSPGTRSRTDTQYF	TGTGCCAGCTCACCCGGGACTAGAAGTCGCACAGATACGCAGTATTTT
-	TRBV7-8	TRBJ2-7	-	CASNNRPAYEQYF	TGTGCCAGCAACAACAGGCCGGCTTACGAGCAGTACTTC
-	TRBV27	TRBJ1-5	-	CASSLVPREQPQHF	TGTGCCAGCAGTTTAGTCCCCAGGGAACAGCCCCAGCATTTT
few	TRBV6-1	TRBJ2-1	-	CASSERVEGSNEQFF	TGTGCCAGCAGTGAAAGAGTAGAGGGCTCCAATGAGCAGTTCTTC
-	TRBV30	TRBJ1-2	-	CAWSGNQATDRYYGYTF	TGTGCCTGGAGTGGCAACCAAGCGACAGACCGATACTATGGCTACACCTTC
-	TRBV19	TRBJ1-2	-	CASSTPTGRYGYTF	TGTGCCAGTAGTACGCCGACGGGTCGCTATGGCTACACCTTC
-	TRBV10-3	TRBJ2-7	TRBD1	CAISEYVPGQTSYEQYF	TGTGCCATCAGTGAGTACGTACCGGGACAGACCTCCTACGAGCAGTACTTC
-	TRBV18	TRBJ1-2	TRBD1	CASSLRQGEYGYTF	TGTGCCAGCTCACTTCGACAGGGGGAATATGGCTACACCTTC
-	TRBV2	TRBJ2-7	-	CASSVMQEYEQYF	TGTGCCAGCAGTGTAATGCAAGAGTACGAGCAGTACTTC